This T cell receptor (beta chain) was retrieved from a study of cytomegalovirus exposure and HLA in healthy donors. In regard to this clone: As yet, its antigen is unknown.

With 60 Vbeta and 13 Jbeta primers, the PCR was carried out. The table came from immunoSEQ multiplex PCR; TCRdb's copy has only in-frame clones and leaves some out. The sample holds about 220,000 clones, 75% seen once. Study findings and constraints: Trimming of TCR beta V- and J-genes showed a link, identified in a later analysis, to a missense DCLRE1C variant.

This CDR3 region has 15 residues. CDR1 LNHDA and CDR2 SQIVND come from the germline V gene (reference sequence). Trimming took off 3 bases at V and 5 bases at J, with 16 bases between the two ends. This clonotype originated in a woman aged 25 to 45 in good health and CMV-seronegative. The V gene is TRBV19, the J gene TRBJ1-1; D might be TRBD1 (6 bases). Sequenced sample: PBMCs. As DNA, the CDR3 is TGTGCCAGTAGTATGAAGGGGCAGGGGAAAACTGAAGCTTTCTTT. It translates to CASSMKGQGKTEAFF.